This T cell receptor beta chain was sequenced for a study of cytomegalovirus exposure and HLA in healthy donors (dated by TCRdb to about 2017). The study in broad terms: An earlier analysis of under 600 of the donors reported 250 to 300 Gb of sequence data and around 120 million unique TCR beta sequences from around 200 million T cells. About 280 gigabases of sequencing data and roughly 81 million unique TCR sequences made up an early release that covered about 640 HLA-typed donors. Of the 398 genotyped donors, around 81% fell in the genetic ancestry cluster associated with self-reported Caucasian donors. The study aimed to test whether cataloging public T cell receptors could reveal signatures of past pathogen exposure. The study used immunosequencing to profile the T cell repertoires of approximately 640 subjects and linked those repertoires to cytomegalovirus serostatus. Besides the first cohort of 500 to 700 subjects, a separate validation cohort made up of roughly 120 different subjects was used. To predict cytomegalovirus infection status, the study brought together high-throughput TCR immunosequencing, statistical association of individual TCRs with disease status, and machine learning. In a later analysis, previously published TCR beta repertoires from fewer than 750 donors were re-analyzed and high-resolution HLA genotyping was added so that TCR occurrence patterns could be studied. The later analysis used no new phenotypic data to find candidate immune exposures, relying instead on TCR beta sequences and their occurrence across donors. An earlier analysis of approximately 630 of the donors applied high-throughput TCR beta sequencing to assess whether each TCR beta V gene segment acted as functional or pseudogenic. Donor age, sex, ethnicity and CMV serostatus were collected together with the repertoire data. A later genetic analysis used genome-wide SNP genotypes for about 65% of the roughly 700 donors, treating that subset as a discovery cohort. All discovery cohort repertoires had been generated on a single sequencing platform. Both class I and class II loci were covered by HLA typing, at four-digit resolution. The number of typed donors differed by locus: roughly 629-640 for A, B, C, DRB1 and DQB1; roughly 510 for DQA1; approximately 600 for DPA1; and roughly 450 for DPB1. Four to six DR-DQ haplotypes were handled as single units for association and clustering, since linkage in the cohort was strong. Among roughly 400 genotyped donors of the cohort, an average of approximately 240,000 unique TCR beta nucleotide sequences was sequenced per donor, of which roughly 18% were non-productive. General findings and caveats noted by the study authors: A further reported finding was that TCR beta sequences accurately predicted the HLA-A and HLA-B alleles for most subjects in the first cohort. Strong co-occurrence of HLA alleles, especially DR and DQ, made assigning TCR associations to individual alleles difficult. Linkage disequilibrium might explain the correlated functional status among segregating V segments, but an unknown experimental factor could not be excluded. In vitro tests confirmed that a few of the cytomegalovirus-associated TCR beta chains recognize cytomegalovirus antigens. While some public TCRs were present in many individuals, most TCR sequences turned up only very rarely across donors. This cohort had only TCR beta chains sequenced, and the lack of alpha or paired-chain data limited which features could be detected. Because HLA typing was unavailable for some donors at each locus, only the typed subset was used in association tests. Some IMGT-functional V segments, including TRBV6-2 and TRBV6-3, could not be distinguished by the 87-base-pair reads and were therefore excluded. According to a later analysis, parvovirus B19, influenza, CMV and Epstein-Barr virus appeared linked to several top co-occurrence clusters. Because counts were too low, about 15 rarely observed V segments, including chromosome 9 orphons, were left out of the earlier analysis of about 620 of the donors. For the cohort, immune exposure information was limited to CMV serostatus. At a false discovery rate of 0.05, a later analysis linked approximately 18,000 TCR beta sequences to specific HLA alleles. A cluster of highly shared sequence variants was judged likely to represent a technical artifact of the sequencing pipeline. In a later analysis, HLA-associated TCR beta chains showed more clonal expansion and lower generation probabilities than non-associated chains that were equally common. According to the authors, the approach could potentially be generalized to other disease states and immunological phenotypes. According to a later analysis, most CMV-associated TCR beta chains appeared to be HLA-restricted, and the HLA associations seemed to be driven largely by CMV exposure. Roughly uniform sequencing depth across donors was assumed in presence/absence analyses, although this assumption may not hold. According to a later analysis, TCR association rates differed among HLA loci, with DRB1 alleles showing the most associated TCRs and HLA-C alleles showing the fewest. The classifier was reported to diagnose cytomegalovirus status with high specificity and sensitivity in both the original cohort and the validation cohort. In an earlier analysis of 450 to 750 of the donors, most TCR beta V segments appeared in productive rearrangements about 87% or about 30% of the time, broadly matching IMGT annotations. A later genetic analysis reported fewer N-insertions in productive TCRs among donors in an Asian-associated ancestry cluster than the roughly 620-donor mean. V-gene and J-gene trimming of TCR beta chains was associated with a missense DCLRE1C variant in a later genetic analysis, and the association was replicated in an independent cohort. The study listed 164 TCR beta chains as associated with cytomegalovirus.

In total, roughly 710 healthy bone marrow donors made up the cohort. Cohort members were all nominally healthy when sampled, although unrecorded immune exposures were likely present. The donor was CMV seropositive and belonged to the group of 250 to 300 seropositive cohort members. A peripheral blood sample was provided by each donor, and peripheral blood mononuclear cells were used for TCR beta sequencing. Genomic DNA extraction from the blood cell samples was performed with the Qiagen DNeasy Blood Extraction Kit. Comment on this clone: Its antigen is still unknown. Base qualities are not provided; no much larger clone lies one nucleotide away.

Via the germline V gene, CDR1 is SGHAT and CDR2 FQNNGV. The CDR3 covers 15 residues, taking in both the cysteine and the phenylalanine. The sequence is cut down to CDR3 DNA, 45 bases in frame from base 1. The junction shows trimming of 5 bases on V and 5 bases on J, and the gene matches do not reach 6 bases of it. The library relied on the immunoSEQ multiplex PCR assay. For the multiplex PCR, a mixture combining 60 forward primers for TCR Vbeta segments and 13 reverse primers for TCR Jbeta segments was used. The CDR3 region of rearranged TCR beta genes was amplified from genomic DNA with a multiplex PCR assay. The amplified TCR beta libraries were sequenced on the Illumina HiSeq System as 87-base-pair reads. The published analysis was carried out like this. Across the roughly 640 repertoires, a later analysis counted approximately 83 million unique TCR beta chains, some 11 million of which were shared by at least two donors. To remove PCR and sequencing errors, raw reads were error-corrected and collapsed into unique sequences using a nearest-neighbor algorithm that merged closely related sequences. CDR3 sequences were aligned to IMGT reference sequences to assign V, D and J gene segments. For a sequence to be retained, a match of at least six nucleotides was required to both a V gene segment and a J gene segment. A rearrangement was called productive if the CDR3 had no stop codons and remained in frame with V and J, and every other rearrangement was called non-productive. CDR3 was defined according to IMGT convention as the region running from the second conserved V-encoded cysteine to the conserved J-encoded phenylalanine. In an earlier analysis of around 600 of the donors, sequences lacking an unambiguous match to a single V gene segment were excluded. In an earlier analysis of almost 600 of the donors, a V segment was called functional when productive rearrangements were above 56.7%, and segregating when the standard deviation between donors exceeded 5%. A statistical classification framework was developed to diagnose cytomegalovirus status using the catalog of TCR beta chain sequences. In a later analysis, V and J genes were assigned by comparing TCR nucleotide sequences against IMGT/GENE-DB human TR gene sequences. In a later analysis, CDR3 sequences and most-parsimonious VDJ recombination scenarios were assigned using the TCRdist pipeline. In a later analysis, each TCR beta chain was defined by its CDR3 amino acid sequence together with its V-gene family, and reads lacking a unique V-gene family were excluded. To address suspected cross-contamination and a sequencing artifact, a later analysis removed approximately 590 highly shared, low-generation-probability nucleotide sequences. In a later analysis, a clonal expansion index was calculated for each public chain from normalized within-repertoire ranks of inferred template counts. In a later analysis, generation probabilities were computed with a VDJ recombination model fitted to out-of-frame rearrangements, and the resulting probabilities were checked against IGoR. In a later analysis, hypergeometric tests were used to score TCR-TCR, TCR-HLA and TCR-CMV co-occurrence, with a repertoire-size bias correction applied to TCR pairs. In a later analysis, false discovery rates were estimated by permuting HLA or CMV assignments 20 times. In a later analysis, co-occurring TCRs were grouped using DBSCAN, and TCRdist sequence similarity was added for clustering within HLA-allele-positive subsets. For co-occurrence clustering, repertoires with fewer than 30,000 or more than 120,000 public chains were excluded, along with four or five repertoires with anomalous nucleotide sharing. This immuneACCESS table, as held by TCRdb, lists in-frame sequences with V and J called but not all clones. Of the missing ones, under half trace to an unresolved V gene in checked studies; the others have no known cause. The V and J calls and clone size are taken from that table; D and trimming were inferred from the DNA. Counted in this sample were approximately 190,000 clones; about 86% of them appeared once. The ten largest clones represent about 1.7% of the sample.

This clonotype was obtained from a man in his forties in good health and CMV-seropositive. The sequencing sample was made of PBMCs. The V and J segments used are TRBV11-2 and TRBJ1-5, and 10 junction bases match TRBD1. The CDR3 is CASSRGDRGYQPQHF. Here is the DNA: TGTGCCAGCAGCAGGGGGGACAGGGGCTATCAGCCCCAGCATTTT.